This T cell receptor (beta chain) appears in the sequencing data of a study of blood T cell repertoires in COVID-19 (dated by TCRdb to 2018 to 2020). Turning to the overall study: Collaborator samples came from the United States, Italy and Spain and covered acute and convalescent phases of COVID-19. HLA class I and class II types, where available, came from metadata supplied by the sample provider rather than from assay-based typing. Samples were obtained from the ongoing ImmuneRACE study (first 160 participants) and from 1,254 subjects provided by 6 global collaborators. The prospective study material was composed of cDNA or gDNA derived from T cells, B-cell-depleted T cells, or PBMCs. Deeply sampled blood TCRbeta repertoires from subjects exposed to, actively infected with, or recovered from COVID-19 were included in the dataset. The repertoires were released in a freely available public database intended as a resource for research on the immune response to SARS-CoV-2. Nearly every sample came with metadata listing a de-identified subject ID, COVID-19 status, age in years and sex.

To note about this clone: No antigen is known for it. Base qualities are not provided; no much larger clone lies one nucleotide away.

TCRbeta CDR3 regions were amplified from genomic DNA by means of the immunoSEQ Assay, a bias-controlled multiplex PCR. On the authors' methods: The number of nucleated cells in each sample was estimated from the amplification of reference gene primers within the assay. Sequence reads were collapsed and filtered to measure the absolute abundance of every unique TCRbeta CDR3 rearrangement. Productive Simpson clonality was computed per sample as the square root of Simpson's diversity index over productive rearrangements. The immuneACCESS repertoire file appears here via TCRdb, limited to in-frame rearrangements. These files lack a portion of the clones; in checked studies, under half of the deficit traces to unresolved V genes, and the cause of the others is not known. For V, J and clone size, that table is used; D and trimming come from the DNA. The sample table shows roughly 40,000 clones, and around 90% are seen once. Of the sample, around 5.7% falls within the top ten clones.

Unmatched junction bases come to 3, with V trimmed by 1 base and J by 5 bases. There are 14 amino acids in the CDR3, from cysteine to phenylalanine inclusive. The CDR3 DNA has 42 bases and is translated from base 1. In the germline V gene, CDR1 corresponds to SNHLY and CDR2 to FYNNEI. Each collaborating institution followed its own protocols to collect whole blood in K2EDTA tubes. For TCRbeta analysis, collaborator samples were shipped as frozen whole blood, as isolated PBMCs, or as DNA extracted from either sample type. The paper's findings and limits, for the study overall: How much clinical and demographic metadata was included differed by source and by participant, and the metadata was provided uncurated.

This TCR was recovered from a human donor in a cohort sampled during active COVID-19. The sequenced sample was peripheral blood. The V and J genes are TRBV2 and TRBJ2-7, with 9 bases matching TRBD1. For the CDR3, the sequence is CASSEGGTGNEQYF. Here is the DNA: TGTGCCAGCAGTGAAGGCGGGACAGGGAACGAGCAGTACTTC.